A selection of T cell receptor beta chains follows, all from one sample in a study of monozygotic twins with inflammatory bowel disease. With the 5' RACE reads reprocessed, TCRdb shows one record per CDR3 protein and no DNA. The sample totals approximately 400,000 distinct CDR3 sequences; its top ten clones hold 2.4%. Sequenced input: blood. The source of these receptors is a human donor with ulcerative colitis or Crohn's disease, or a healthy co-twin of an affected twin (not recorded which). Each CDR3 is given with its conserved first and last residue.

v_gene,j_gene,CDR3aa
TRBV12-3/TRBV12-4,TRBJ1-2,CASTTDILRGYTF
TRBV11-2,TRBJ2-4,CASSLKRENIQYF
TRBV5-1,TRBJ1-2,CASSRGQGGNYGYTF
TRBV7-6,TRBJ2-2,CASSLGTPNTGELFF
TRBV20-1,TRBJ2-7,CSAPPAGGREQYF
TRBV10-3,TRBJ2-3,CAISESITDTQYF
TRBV12-3/TRBV12-4,TRBJ1-1,CASSPRHATAAFF
TRBV7-2,TRBJ2-2,CASSPPRAGELFF
TRBV11-2,TRBJ2-1,CASSQRTSGGAEQFF
TRBV7-2,TRBJ1-3,CASSLHGNTIYF
TRBV12-3/TRBV12-4,TRBJ2-5,CASRLGTADQETQYF
TRBV15,TRBJ1-2,CATSLVGQGYTF
TRBV29-1,TRBJ2-3,CSTSGGTDTQYF
TRBV20-1,TRBJ2-5,CTPQQGPEETQYF
TRBV6-1,TRBJ1-2,CASSRDRYYGYTF
TRBV6-2/TRBV6-3,TRBJ2-4,CASSRTKPLLTIQYF
TRBV5-1,TRBJ2-2,CASSFSSRIPNTGELFF
TRBV6-1,TRBJ2-7,CASGQPGTSVSYEQYF
TRBV20-1,TRBJ2-3,CSALIGLAGSTDTQYF
TRBV10-3,TRBJ1-6,CAITRDRENSPLHF
TRBV20-1,TRBJ1-5,CSARSPGHWDQPQHF
TRBV2,TRBJ1-5,CASSEAEESNQPQHF
TRBV19,TRBJ2-7,CASSISGENEQYF